These 9 T cell receptor beta chains were all obtained from the same sample, sequenced in a study of Ad26.COV2.S vaccination and SARS-CoV-2 variants. Noted treatment: approximately 18 received Ad26.COV2.S at low or high dose, single or two shots; 5 received placebo; per-sample allocation not given. Material that was analyzed had been drawn on day 63 after the first vaccine or placebo injection. Clones were read by immunoSEQ multiplex PCR, and TCRdb kept only the in-frame ones, dropping some. The sample lists 350,000 to 500,000 clones, 88% occurring once. The material sequenced was peripheral blood, taken in a trial of Ad26.COV2.S vaccine versus placebo. Receptors were obtained from a person between 18 and 59 years old who received the Ad26.COV2.S COVID-19 vaccine or a placebo.

The chain recombines TRBV3-1 (or the pseudogene TRBV3-2) with TRBJ2-2; D not certain. CDR1 is LGHDT and CDR2 is YNNKEL in the germline V gene (reference sequence). The CDR3 spans 12 residues. Trimming stripped 0 bases from V and 13 bases from J, with 9 bases between. CDR3: CASSQEGIVLFF. The CDR3 DNA reads as TGTGCCAGCAGCCAAGAGGGGATTGTGCTGTTTTTT.

The chain uses TRBV30 and TRBJ1-6; 8 bases match TRBD1. The CDR3 has 15 residues. The germline CDR1 and CDR2 sequences are GTSNPN and SVGIG (reference sequence). J was trimmed by 10 bases and V by 2 bases; bases with no gene match: 10. The CDR3 sequence is CAWSSQGQGYSPLHF. In nucleotides, the CDR3 is TGTGCCTGGAGTTCCCAAGGACAGGGTTACTCACCCCTCCACTTT.

This sequence joins TRBV5-6 and TRBJ1-2; perhaps TRBD1 as D (6 bases). There are 14 residues in the CDR3. Germline V gene lookup returns CDR1 SGHDT and CDR2 YYEEEE. V was clipped by 0 bases and J by 7 bases, with 13 bases between them. The CDR3 spells CASSLEGVPLGYTF. DNA of the CDR3: TGTGCCAGCAGCTTGGAGGGGGTTCCCCTTGGCTACACCTTC.

The chain joins TRBV11-2 to TRBJ2-7, with 7 bases fitting TRBD1. CDR1 is SGHAT, CDR2 FQNNGV, per germline. This CDR3 is 14 amino acids long. With 1 base clipped from V and 3 bases from J, the junction kept 3 bases outside the gene matches. CDR3 loop: CASSLGQGRYEQYF. The CDR3 DNA reads TGTGCCAGCAGCTTAGGACAGGGCCGCTACGAGCAGTACTTC.

The V gene is TRBV24-1, the J gene TRBJ2-7; the D gene could be TRBD1 or TRBD2 (5 bases each). There are 15 residues in the CDR3. From germline, CDR1 is KGHDR and CDR2 SFDVKD. V was clipped by 0 bases and J by 4 bases, with 12 bases between them. CDR3 sequence reads: CATSDLGQGGYEQYF. The CDR3 nucleotides are TGTGCCACCAGTGATTTGGGGCAGGGCGGGTACGAGCAGTACTTC.

CDR3 loop: CASSIRGNNQPQHF. CDR3 sequence (DNA): TGTGCCAGCAGCATCAGGGGAAACAATCAGCCCCAGCATTTT. The rearrangement joins TRBV7-2 to TRBJ1-5; D possibly corresponds to TRBD1 (6 bases). This CDR3 has 14 residues. CDR1 and CDR2 from the germline V gene are SGHTA and FQGNSA. The germline V and J ends were trimmed by 5 bases and 3 bases, with 11 bases remaining between them.

This chain connects TRBV5-5 to TRBJ2-7; TRBD2 aligns across 12 bases. The CDR3 has 18 amino acids. The J segment lost 3 bases and the V segment lost 1 base, leaving 11 bases of the junction unmatched. Germline loops: CDR1 SGHKS, CDR2 YYEKEE (reference sequence). CDR3 sequence reads: CASSLLASGGAEHYEQYF. For the CDR3, the DNA is TGTGCCAGCAGCTTGTTAGCTAGCGGGGGGGCAGAGCACTACGAGCAGTACTTC.

The J gene is TRBJ1-3, the V gene TRBV4-3; the D gene is possibly TRBD1 (5 bases). The germline CDR1 and CDR2 sequences are LGHNA and YSLEER. This CDR3 region has 16 residues. The V end lost 0 bases, the J end lost 4 bases, and 13 bases lay between the germline ends. The CDR3 sequence: CASSQDPGGSGNTIYF. DNA for the CDR3: TGCGCCAGCAGCCAAGATCCCGGGGGAAGCGGAAACACCATATATTTT.

The chain uses TRBV7-9 and TRBJ2-2, with unresolved D. The CDR3 is 12 amino acids. Trimming removed 11 bases from V and 6 bases from J, with 13 bases in between. Germline CDR1 SEHNR, CDR2 FQNEAQ (reference sequence). Here the CDR3 reads CAQRSDPGELFF. CDR3 DNA: TGTGCCCAGAGAAGCGATCCCGGGGAGCTGTTTTTT.